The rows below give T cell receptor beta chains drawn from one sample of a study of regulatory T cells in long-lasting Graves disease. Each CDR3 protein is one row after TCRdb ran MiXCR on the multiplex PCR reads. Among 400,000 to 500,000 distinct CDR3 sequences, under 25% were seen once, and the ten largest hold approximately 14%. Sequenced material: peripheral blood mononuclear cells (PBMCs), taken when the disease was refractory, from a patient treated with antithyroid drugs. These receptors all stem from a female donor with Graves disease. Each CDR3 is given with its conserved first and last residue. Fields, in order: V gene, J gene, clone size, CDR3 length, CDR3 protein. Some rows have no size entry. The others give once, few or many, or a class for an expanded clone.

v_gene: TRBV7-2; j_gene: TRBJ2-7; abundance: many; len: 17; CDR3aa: CASSPRDLVLAVHEQYF
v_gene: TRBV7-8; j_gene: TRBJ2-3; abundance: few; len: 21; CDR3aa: CASSLEAVTSGAHISTDTQYF
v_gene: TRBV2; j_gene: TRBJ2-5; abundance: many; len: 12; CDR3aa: CASREVQETQYF
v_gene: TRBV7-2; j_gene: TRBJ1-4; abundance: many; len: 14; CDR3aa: CASSLTNSNEKLFF
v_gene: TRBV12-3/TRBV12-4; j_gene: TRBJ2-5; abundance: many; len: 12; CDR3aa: CASSFDRETQYF
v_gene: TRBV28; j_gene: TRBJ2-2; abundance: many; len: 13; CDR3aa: CASRSRRVGELFF
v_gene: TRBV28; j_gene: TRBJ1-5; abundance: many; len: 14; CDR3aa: CASSPGQGRQPQHF
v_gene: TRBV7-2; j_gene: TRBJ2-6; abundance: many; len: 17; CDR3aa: CASSSDSTGSGANVLTF
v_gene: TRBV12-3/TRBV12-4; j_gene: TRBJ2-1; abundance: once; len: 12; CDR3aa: CASNGVSDEQFF
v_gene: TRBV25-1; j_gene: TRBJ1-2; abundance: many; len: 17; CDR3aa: CASSENPGQGGNYGYTF
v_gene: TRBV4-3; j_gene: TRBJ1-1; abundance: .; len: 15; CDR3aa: CASSQRATTGAEAFF
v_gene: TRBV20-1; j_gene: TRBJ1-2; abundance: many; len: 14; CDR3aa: CSAPRQGAGNGYTF
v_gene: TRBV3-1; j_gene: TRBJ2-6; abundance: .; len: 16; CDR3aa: CASSQDDESGANVLTF
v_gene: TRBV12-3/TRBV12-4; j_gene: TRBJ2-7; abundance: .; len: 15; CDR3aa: CASSGDRGLRGEQYF
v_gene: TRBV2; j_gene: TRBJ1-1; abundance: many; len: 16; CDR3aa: CASRAGQGAQDTEAFF
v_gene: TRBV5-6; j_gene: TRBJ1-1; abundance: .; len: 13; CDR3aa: CASSSTVPVEAFF
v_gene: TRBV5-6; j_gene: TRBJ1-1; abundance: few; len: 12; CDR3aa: CASSRTDTEAFF
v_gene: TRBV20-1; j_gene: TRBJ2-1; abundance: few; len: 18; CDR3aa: CSAIGTAPSLSSYNEQFF
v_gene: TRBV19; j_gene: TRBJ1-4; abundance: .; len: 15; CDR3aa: CASKTRVGGNEKLFF
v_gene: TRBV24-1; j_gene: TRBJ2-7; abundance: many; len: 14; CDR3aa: CATSDGGGSYEQYF
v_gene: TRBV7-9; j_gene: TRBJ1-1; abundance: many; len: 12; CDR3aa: CASSLVVRGAFF
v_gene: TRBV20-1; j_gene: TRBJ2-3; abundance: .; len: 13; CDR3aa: CSAIRDNTDTQYF
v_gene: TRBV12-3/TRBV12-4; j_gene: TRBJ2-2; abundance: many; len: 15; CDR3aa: CASSSAGGTPGELFF
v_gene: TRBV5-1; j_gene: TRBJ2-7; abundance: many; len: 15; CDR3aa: CASSLLSGSTYEQYF